The next 25 T cell receptor beta chains were all read from a single sample in a study of CD8 T cells in Susac syndrome. RNA was extracted with the RNeasy kit, and a quantity of roughly 0.45 to 1 ug was reverse transcribed using random hexamers. TCRdb re-called the immunoSEQ multiplex PCR reads with MiXCR, one entry per CDR3 protein. The profile covers approximately 130,000 distinct CDR3 sequences, with more than 75% appearing a single time and around 0.24% taken by the ten largest. Input material: CD8+ T cells from PBMCs. The receptor source for this set is a human donor with multiple sclerosis.

The CDR3 sequence is CASSYDSSYEQYF. CDR3 nucleotide sequence: TGTGCCAGCAGTTACGACAGTTCCTACGAGCAGTACTTC. The V call is TRBV6-2 or TRBV6-3, the J call TRBJ2-7, with D maybe TRBD1 (5 bases). The CDR3 covers 13 residues. From germline, CDR1 is MNHEY and CDR2 SVGEGT. Trimming left V 2 bases short and J 1 base short, with 6 bases between.

The CDR3 DNA sequence: TGTGCCAGCAGCTTAAGTGGCACGTGGGTTGAGCAGTTCTTC. It is translated as CASSLSGTWVEQFF. The chain recombines TRBV5-6 with TRBJ2-1, with D uncertain. Trimming cost V 2 bases and J 9 bases, with 15 bases left between them. From germline, CDR1 is SGHDT and CDR2 YYEEEE. The CDR3 length is 14 residues.

The gene calls are TRBV4-2 and TRBJ2-2; D unresolved. CDR3 length equals 15 residues. Germline CDR1 LGHNA, CDR2 YNFKEQ. Trimming stripped 0 bases from V and 7 bases from J, with 12 bases between. The CDR3 loop is CASSQDENRVGELFF. For the CDR3, the DNA is TGTGCCAGCAGCCAAGACGAGAATCGCGTCGGGGAGCTGTTTTTT.

The CDR3 nucleotides are TGTGCCTGGAGCGAAGGGACGACCGGGGAGCTGTTTTTT. Its protein product is CAWSEGTTGELFF. The rearrangement uses TRBV30 and TRBJ2-2; TRBD1 or TRBD2 may be the D gene (5 bases each). The CDR3 has 13 amino acids. Germline CDR1 reads GTSNPN; CDR2 reads SVGIG (reference sequence). V lost 3 bases, J lost 5 bases, and 10 bases lay in between.

This clonotype was observed once. The genes are TRBV7-8 and TRBJ1-1; D possibly corresponds to TRBD1 (6 bases). The CDR3 has 15 residues. The germline gives CDR1 SGHVS, CDR2 FQNEAQ. V lost 0 bases and J 7 bases, leaving 15 bases between the germline ends. The CDR3 DNA reads as TGTGCCAGCAGCTTAGCGGGGGACAATCTAGATGAAGCTTTCTTT. It is translated as CASSLAGDNLDEAFF.

The V gene is TRBV7-9, the J gene TRBJ2-7, with D possibly TRBD2 on 5 matching bases. V dropped 3 bases and J dropped 0 bases, with 9 bases sitting between them. The CDR3 has 14 amino acids. Germline assignment: CDR1 SEHNR and CDR2 FQNEAQ (reference sequence). The CDR3 protein is CASSFTGYSYEQYF. In DNA form, the CDR3 reads TGTGCCAGCAGCTTTACGGGGTACTCCTACGAGCAGTACTTC.

This sequence joins TRBV12-3 or TRBV12-4 and TRBJ2-5, with 7 positions matching TRBD2. The CDR3 has 15 amino acids. V shed 5 bases, J shed 3 bases, and the junction held 9 bases outside the gene matches. In nucleotides, the CDR3 is TGTGCCAGCAGTCCCAGCGCGCTAGCGGAAGAGACCCAGTACTTC. Protein product: CASSPSALAEETQYF.

The chain has TRBV3-1 and TRBJ1-5; 12 nucleotides match TRBD1. Per germline, CDR1 LGHDT and CDR2 YNNKEL (reference sequence). V was pared by 3 bases and J by 6 bases, with 3 bases of the junction left unmatched. This CDR3 is 15 amino acids long. The CDR3 DNA reads TGTGCCAGCAGCCAGGGACAGGGGGCCCTTCAGCCCCAGCATTTT. Its translation is CASSQGQGALQPQHF. Together with reference TRBV3-1 and TRBJ1-5, the CDR3 gives the full variable domain: DTAVSQTPKYLVTQMGNDKSIKCEQNLGHDTMYWYKQDSKKFLKIMFSYNNKELIINETVPNRFSPKSPDKAHLNLHINSLELGDSAVYFCASSQGQGALQPQHFGDGTRLSIL.

The chain carries TRBV7-9 and TRBJ2-1, with D possibly being TRBD2 (6 bases). The CDR3 loop spans 15 amino acids. The V gene lost 1 base and the J gene lost 3 bases, with 10 bases spanning the gap. Germline V gene lookup returns CDR1 SEHNR and CDR2 FQNEAQ (reference sequence). CDR3 sequence reads: CASSLVLAIYNEQFF. Written as DNA, the CDR3 is TGTGCCAGCAGCTTAGTGCTAGCGATCTACAATGAGCAGTTCTTC.

V is TRBV2 and J is TRBJ1-5; possible D gene TRBD1, 5 bases. Trimming stripped 6 bases from V and 7 bases from J, with 19 bases between. Germline assignment: CDR1 SNHLY and CDR2 FYNNEI. The CDR3 consists of 15 residues. The CDR3 coding sequence is TGTGCCAGCAGCGTTTACCGGGACTTGGGCCAGCCCCAGCATTTT. This translates into CASSVYRDLGQPQHF.

This chain connects TRBV6-5 to TRBJ1-1; D gene ambiguous. The ends were cut back, 6 bases at V and 8 bases at J, with 16 bases in the middle. CDR3 length: 13 amino acids. Germline CDR1 MNHEY, CDR2 SVGAGI. The CDR3 sequence is CASRLLGQKEAFF. In DNA, the CDR3 is TGTGCCAGCAGACTCCTCGGGCAGAAAGAAGCTTTCTTT.

This sequence joins TRBV24-1 and TRBJ2-1; TRBD2 aligns across 9 bases. Germline lookup yields CDR1 KGHDR and CDR2 SFDVKD. The CDR3 has 13 residues. V trimming: 7 bases; J trimming: 4 bases; junction bases outside the gene matches: 1. DNA for the CDR3: TGTGCCACCAGGCGGGGGGGATACAATGAGCAGTTCTTC. Amino acid sequence: CATRRGGYNEQFF.

The chain couples TRBV10-2 to TRBJ2-1; D possibly corresponds to TRBD2 (6 bases). This CDR3 comprises 15 residues. Trimming shortened V by 2 bases and J by 5 bases, and 13 bases separated the two germline ends. Looked up from germline, CDR1 is WSHSY and CDR2 is SAAADI. CDR3 protein: CASSETGAPHNEQFF. The CDR3 DNA sequence: TGCGCCAGCAGTGAGACGGGAGCCCCTCACAATGAGCAGTTCTTC.

The CDR3 sequence is CASSQPGVGNQPQHF. In nucleotides, the CDR3 is TGTGCCAGCAGTCAACCAGGGGTTGGGAATCAGCCCCAGCATTTT. V gene TRBV6-2 or TRBV6-3 combines with J gene TRBJ1-5; D perhaps matches TRBD1 (6 bases). The CDR3 loop spans 15 amino acids. Germline loops: CDR1 MNHEY, CDR2 SVGEGT. The V gene lost 5 bases and the J gene lost 4 bases, with 15 bases spanning the gap.

The chain recombines TRBV20-1 with TRBJ1-1; no reliable D call. The CDR3 extends over 8 amino acids. The germline V gene encodes CDR1 DFQATT and CDR2 SNEGSKA (reference sequence). Trimming shortened V by 8 bases and J by 11 bases, and 9 bases separated the two germline ends. As DNA, the CDR3 is TGCAGTCAACCCCCGGCTTTCTTT. Its protein product is CSQPPAFF.

This clonotype has a single count. J is TRBJ1-4 and V is TRBV11-2, with no clear D. CDR3 length: 16 amino acids. V was clipped by 2 bases and J by 8 bases, with 18 bases between them. In germline, CDR1 is SGHAT, CDR2 FQNNGV. In nucleotides, the CDR3 is TGTGCCAGCAGCTTAACTTGGGAAACTCCGGGGGAAAAACTGTTTTTT. Translation: CASSLTWETPGEKLFF.

The chain is built from TRBV30 and TRBJ2-7, with 8 bases identical to TRBD2. This CDR3 contains 14 residues. V lost 2 bases, J lost 7 bases, and 10 bases stayed unmatched. The V gene's germline CDR1 is GTSNPN and CDR2 SVGIG (reference sequence). Here the CDR3 DNA reads TGTGCCTGGAGTTGGACTAGCCCCGGGACGGAGCAGTACTTC. It yields the protein CAWSWTSPGTEQYF.

This clonotype showed up just once. The rearrangement links TRBV4-1 to TRBJ1-2; D possibly corresponds to TRBD1 (5 bases). The CDR3 has 15 residues. Deletions cut 5 bases from V and 8 bases from J, with 21 bases between. Germline CDR1 is MGHRA and CDR2 is YSYEKL. The CDR3 here is CASSFTGTAIAGYTF. The CDR3 DNA follows: TGCGCCAGCAGCTTTACCGGGACCGCCATTGCGGGCTACACCTTC.

The CDR3 is CASSKDSGLDEQYF. In DNA, the CDR3 is TGTGCCAGCAGCAAGGACAGCGGTCTCGACGAGCAGTACTTC. The chain is built from TRBV7-9 and TRBJ2-7; D may be TRBD1 (6 bases). Germline values: CDR1 SEHNR, CDR2 FQNEAQ (reference sequence). V was shortened by 5 bases and J by 5 bases, with 16 bases between the two germline ends. The CDR3 extends over 14 amino acids.

V and J are TRBV21-1 and TRBJ1-1; the table's D call, TRBD1, was not checked against the DNA. TRBV21-1 is shown as a pseudogene. The CDR3 has 16 amino acids. The CDR3 bases are TGTGCCAGCAGCCTCAAGGGACAGGGGGCAAACACTGAAGCTTTCTTT. Residues: CASSLKGQGANTEAFF.

The CDR3 bases are TGTGCCTGGAGTGTACTTCCAGGGGGCGGCACTGAAGCTTTCTTT. Amino acids: CAWSVLPGGGTEAFF. This chain links TRBV30 with TRBJ1-1; TRBD1 matches at 8 bases. CDR1 and CDR2 from the germline V gene are GTSNPN and SVGIG (reference sequence). With V trimmed by 0 bases and J by 4 bases, 7 bases remained unmatched. CDR3 length: 15 residues.

The rearrangement joins TRBV29-1 to TRBJ1-1; 7 bases fit TRBD1. V trimming: 7 bases; J trimming: 5 bases; junction bases outside the gene matches: 10. The CDR3 runs to 13 residues. Germline-derived CDR1 and CDR2 are SQVTM and ANQGSEA. The CDR3 here is CSARTGVGTEAFF. The CDR3 region has the DNA TGCAGCGCGCGAACAGGGGTTGGGACTGAAGCTTTCTTT. Drawing the rest from reference TRBV29-1 and TRBJ1-1, the complete variable domain is SAVISQKPSRDICQRGTSLTIQCQVDSQVTMMFWYRQQPGQSLTLIATANQGSEATYESGFVIDKFPISRPNLTFSTLTVSNMSPEDSSIYLCSARTGVGTEAFFGQGTRLTVV.

The rearrangement uses TRBV3-1 and TRBJ2-2; 11 nucleotides line up with TRBD1. This CDR3 contains 16 residues. Germline values: CDR1 LGHDT, CDR2 YNNKEL (reference sequence). Unmatched junction bases numbered 5, after V lost 4 bases and J lost 4 bases. This chain's CDR3 is CASSRTGTGGTGELFF. The CDR3 nucleotides read TGTGCCAGCAGCCGCACCGGGACAGGGGGCACCGGGGAGCTGTTTTTT. Full variable domain (rest looked up from reference TRBV3-1 and TRBJ2-2): DTAVSQTPKYLVTQMGNDKSIKCEQNLGHDTMYWYKQDSKKFLKIMFSYNNKELIINETVPNRFSPKSPDKAHLNLHINSLELGDSAVYFCASSRTGTGGTGELFFGEGSRLTVL.

Written as DNA, the CDR3 is TGCAGCGTTGAAGAGTATGGACAGGGGGCAGGAAAACTGTTTTTT. Translating it yields CSVEEYGQGAGKLFF. The chain has TRBV29-1 and TRBJ1-4, with TRBD1 matching over 11 bases. Trimming took 0 bases from V and 10 from J; bases not matched to a gene: 7. CDR3 length equals 15 residues. Per the germline V gene, CDR1 is SQVTM and CDR2 is ANQGSEA.

V usage is TRBV27 and J usage is TRBJ2-7; the D gene is possibly TRBD1 (6 bases). There are 11 residues in the CDR3. V lost 6 bases to trimming and J lost 3 bases, with 6 bases between them. Looked up from germline, CDR1 is MNHEY and CDR2 is SMNVEV (reference sequence). The CDR3 loop is CASRGGYEQYF. CDR3 in DNA: TGTGCCAGCAGAGGGGGCTACGAGCAGTACTTC.